The sequence of this T cell receptor beta chain was determined in a study of shared clonotypes between healthy human individuals. The study, taken as a whole, reports: The small donor group covered limited genetic and exposure diversity. Generation probability values for non-shared clonotypes were lower than those for clonotypes shared by all four donors.

The germline gives CDR1 LGHNA, CDR2 YNFKEQ. The CDR3 sequence is 16 residues long. J lost 8 bases, V lost 0 bases, and 5 bases had no gene match. TCRdb's table, derived via immunoSEQ multiplex PCR, lists solely in-frame clones and lacks some. Of around 690,000 clones in the sample, 90% were seen once. As regards this clone: Its antigen is unknown.

The sequencing input was memory CD8+ T cells from PBMCs. The subset is: CD45RO+ cells pooled with CCR7-negative TemRA cells. The gene calls are TRBV4-2 and TRBJ2-1; 12 bases map to TRBD2. The sequence came from a man in his late teens or twenties in good health. Some clones in this sample may be carry-over from other donors' samples. The CDR3 protein is CASSQDGLAGGDEQFF. The CDR3 region has the DNA TGTGCCAGCAGCCAAGACGGCCTAGCGGGGGGGGATGAGCAGTTCTTC.